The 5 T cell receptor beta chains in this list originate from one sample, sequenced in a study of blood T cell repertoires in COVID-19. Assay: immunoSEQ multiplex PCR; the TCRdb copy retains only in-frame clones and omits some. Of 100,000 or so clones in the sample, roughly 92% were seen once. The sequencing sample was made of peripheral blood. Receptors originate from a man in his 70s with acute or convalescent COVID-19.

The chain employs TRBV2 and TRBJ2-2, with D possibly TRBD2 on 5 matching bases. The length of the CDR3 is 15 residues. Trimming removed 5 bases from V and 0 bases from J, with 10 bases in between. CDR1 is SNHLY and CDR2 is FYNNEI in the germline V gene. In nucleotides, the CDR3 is TGTGCCAGCAGTTTTGGACTGGCGAACACCGGGGAGCTGTTTTTT. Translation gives CASSFGLANTGELFF. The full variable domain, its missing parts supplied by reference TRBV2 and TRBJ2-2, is EPEVTQTPSHQVTQMGQEVILRCVPISNHLYFYWYRQILGQKVEFLVSFYNNEISEKSEIFDDQFSVERPDGSNFTLKIRSTKLEDSAMYFCASSFGLANTGELFFGEGSRLTVL.

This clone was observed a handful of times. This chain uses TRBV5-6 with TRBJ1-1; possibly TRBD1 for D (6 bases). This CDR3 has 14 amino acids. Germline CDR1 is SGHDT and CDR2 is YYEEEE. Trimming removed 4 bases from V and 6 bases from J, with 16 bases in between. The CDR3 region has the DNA TGTGCCAGCAGCGGTACTCACAGGGTCCCTGAAGCTTTCTTT. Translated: CASSGTHRVPEAFF.

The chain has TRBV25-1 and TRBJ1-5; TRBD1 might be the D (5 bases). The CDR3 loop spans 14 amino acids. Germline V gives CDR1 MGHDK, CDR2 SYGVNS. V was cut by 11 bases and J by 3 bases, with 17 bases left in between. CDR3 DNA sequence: TGTGCCGTAGGAGGAGGGGCTTTCAATCAGCCCCAGCATTTT. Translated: CAVGGGAFNQPQHF. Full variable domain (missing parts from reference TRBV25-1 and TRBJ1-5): EADIYQTPRYLVIGTGKKITLECSQTMGHDKMYWYQQDPGMELHLIHYSYGVNSTEKGDLSSESTVSRIRTEHFPLTLESARPSHTSQYLCAVGGGAFNQPQHFGDGTRLSIL.

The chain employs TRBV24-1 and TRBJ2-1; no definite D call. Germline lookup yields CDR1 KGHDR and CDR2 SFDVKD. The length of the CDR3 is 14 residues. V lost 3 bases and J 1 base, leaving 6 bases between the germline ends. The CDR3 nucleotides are TGTGCCACCAGTGATCGGCGGTCCTACAATGAGCAGTTCTTC. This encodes CATSDRRSYNEQFF.

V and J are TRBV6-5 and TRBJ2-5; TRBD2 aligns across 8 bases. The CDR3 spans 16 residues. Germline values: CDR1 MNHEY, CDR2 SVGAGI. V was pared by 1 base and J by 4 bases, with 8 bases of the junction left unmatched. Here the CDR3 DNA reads TGTGCCAGCAGTTACTTCCTAGCGGGCAGAGGAGAGACCCAGTACTTC. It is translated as CASSYFLAGRGETQYF.